These 4 T cell receptor beta chains share one sample of origin, sequenced in a study of T-cell reconstitution after alpha-beta-depleted transplantation in children. A TCRbeta library incorporating unique molecular identifiers was prepared. TCRdb called the PCR reads again in MiXCR, with one record for every CDR3 protein. This sample has approximately 1,000,000 distinct CDR3 sequences, with roughly 29% found just once. Specimen: PBMCs, mostly from graft donor cells, collected 360 days after TCRalphabeta/CD19-depleted stem cell transplant. These receptors were collected from a boy under three years old who had a stem cell transplant for SCID, so the T cells may come from the graft donor.

The chain employs TRBV29-1 and TRBJ2-7; a weak D match, TRBD2 (5 bases). This CDR3 has 11 residues. V was trimmed by 2 bases and J by 5 bases, leaving 7 bases between them. The germline V gene encodes CDR1 SQVTM and CDR2 ANQGSEA. CDR3 DNA: TGCAGCGTTGAATTCGGGGACGAGCAGTACTTC. This translates into CSVEFGDEQYF.

V usage is TRBV4-1 and J usage is TRBJ1-1, with TRBD1 matching over 8 bases. Germline V gene lookup returns CDR1 MGHRA and CDR2 YSYEKL. The CDR3 is 14 residues long. Losses at the gene ends were 8 bases for V and 1 base for J; bases not matched to a gene: 6. DNA for the CDR3: TGCGCCAGCGGACCGGACAGGGCGAACACTGAAGCTTTCTTT. The encoded protein is CASGPDRANTEAFF.

The gene calls are TRBV15 and TRBJ2-5; 8 bases agree with TRBD2. The CDR3 contains 16 residues. The V segment lost 1 base and the J segment 4 bases; nucleotides outside the gene matches: 8. Germline-derived CDR1 and CDR2 are LNHNV and YYDKDF (reference sequence). CDR3 DNA: TGTGCCACCAGCAGAGCCTCCGGCACTAGCGGAGAGACCCAGTACTTC. Its protein product is CATSRASGTSGETQYF.

This clonotype has more than one count but fewer than ten. The chain carries TRBV15 and TRBJ2-1; D not resolved. This CDR3 has 15 residues. CDR1 is LNHNV, CDR2 YYDKDF, per germline (reference sequence). V lost 5 bases to trimming and J lost 0 bases, with 11 bases between them. The CDR3 here is CATSAYIGSYNEQFF. The DNA of the CDR3 is TGTGCCACCAGCGCATATATCGGCTCCTACAATGAGCAGTTCTTC.